This T cell receptor (beta chain) was identified during a study of blood T cell repertoires in COVID-19. Looked up from germline, CDR1 is LNHNV and CDR2 is YYDKDF (reference sequence). This CDR3 comprises 14 residues. Losses at the gene ends were 5 bases for V and 3 bases for J; bases not matched to a gene: 4. The sample holds a few counts of this clone. Method: immunoSEQ multiplex PCR; TCRdb's copy keeps in-frame clones and lacks some. Found here are around 470,000 clones, 80% to 95% of them singletons; the top ten hold approximately 0.65%. Sequenced: PBMCs or T cells enriched from blood (not recorded which). This TCR was recovered from a young man who had recovered from COVID-19. The chain couples TRBV15 to TRBJ2-7; 10 positions agree with TRBD2. The CDR3 DNA reads TGTGCCACCAGCCCGGGACTAGCGAACTACGAGCAGTACTTC. Encoded protein: CATSPGLANYEQYF.